Described below is a single T cell receptor beta chain sequence and its context. The antigen is not known. Other nucleotide sequences from this sample produce the same CDR3. This sample stems from a study of Ad26.COV2.S vaccination and SARS-CoV-2 variants. Study-wide context: Among those in the COV1001 Ad26.COV2.S trial arm was the donor. Donor got 5x10^10 or 1x10^11 viral particles of Ad26.COV2.S. The study's findings and limits: TCR breadth and depth analyses may have underestimated total T cell responses.

The CDR3 loop spans 10 amino acids. Germline CDR1 reads SNHLY; CDR2 reads FYNNEI. With 8 bases removed from V and 4 bases from J, the gap between germline ends came to 6 bases. Sequenced by immunoSEQ multiplex PCR; TCRdb stores in-frame clones only, minus some. The sample lists about 680,000 clones; around 89% were seen once. Noted treatment: over 15 received Ad26.COV2.S at low or high dose, single or two shots; roughly five received placebo; per-sample allocation not given. Sampling occurred on day 63 after the first vaccine or placebo injection. In the vaccine, an Ad26 vector expressed the SARS-CoV-2 spike of the Wuhan strain.

Source: peripheral blood, taken in a trial of Ad26.COV2.S vaccine versus placebo. The chain links TRBV2 to TRBJ2-7, with D uncertain. This receptor was obtained from a person aged 18-65 years who received the Ad26.COV2.S COVID-19 vaccine or a placebo. CDR3: CASGEYEQYF. CDR3 in DNA: TGTGCCAGCGGGGAATACGAGCAGTACTTC.